This T cell receptor (beta chain) derives from a study of T cells in Graves' hyperthyroidism and ophthalmopathy. Note on this clonotype: The antigen is undetermined.

Isolation of PBMCs was performed on around 9.7 ml fresh peripheral blood. Study findings and constraints: Appearing also in blood were most of the thyroid clonotypes expanded above 0.001. Ophthalmopathy could be told apart from stable hyperthyroidism with a 13 V-J model.

The CDR3 regions of TCR beta were amplified from RNA transcripts. HTBI primers were employed in a first-round RT-PCR of the TCR CDR3. TCRdb passed the multiplex PCR reads through MiXCR, listing each CDR3 protein once. This table has more than 150,000 distinct CDR3 sequences, 17% appearing once. CDR3 length: 15 residues. Germline V gives CDR1 LGHNA, CDR2 YNFKEQ. V lost 3 bases, J lost 2 bases, and 4 bases stayed unmatched. The TCR was taken from a woman aged 45-65 years with Graves' hyperthyroidism. V usage is TRBV4-2 and J usage is TRBJ2-7, with TRBD2 matching over 10 bases. Sequences were obtained from blood. The CDR3 DNA reads TGTGCCAGCAGCCACGCCACTAGCGGGACCTACGAGCAGTACTTC. It translates to CASSHATSGTYEQYF.